This T cell receptor beta chain was sequenced in a study of Ad26.COV2.S vaccination and SARS-CoV-2 variants. At the level of the study: Vaccine-arm donor from the placebo-controlled COV1001 Ad26.COV2.S trial.

The table came from immunoSEQ multiplex PCR; TCRdb's copy has only in-frame clones and leaves some out. The repertoire has over 450,000 clones, approximately 90% of them found once; the top ten carry 1.5% to 2%. Treatment given: around 19 received Ad26.COV2.S at low or high dose, single or two shots; several received placebo; per-sample allocation not given. Specimen acquisition occurred on day 63 following the initial vaccine or placebo injection. The CDR3 consists of 15 residues. From germline, CDR1 is LNHNV and CDR2 YYDKDF (reference sequence). V was pared by 7 bases and J by 8 bases, with 21 bases between.

The J gene is TRBJ1-5, the V gene TRBV15, with D possibly TRBD1 on 6 matching bases. This receptor was taken from a person between 18 and 65 years old who received the Ad26.COV2.S COVID-19 vaccine or a placebo. The sequences come from peripheral blood, collected in a trial of Ad26.COV2.S vaccine versus placebo. This chain's CDR3 is CATTLGQGYLEPQHF. DNA for the CDR3: TGTGCCACCACCCTAGGGCAGGGGTATTTGGAGCCCCAGCATTTT.